This T cell receptor (beta chain) derives from a study of T-cell memory formation after mild COVID-19 (dated by TCRdb to about 2021). Regarding the research as a whole: TCR sequence clusters from the two donors were found to be largely donor specific. In a couple of donors, T-cell clones that expanded and contracted after mild COVID-19 were tracked by sequencing TCRalpha and TCRbeta repertoires over time. The cohort was made up of two young adult volunteers, one female and one male, who were previously healthy. Overall results and qualifications from the work: Clones that contracted from day 15 to 85 showed balanced CD4/CD8 phenotypes, whereas a second wave of clones that expanded from day 15 to 37 leaned towards CD4+. Some responding clones were detected in pre-infection memory, which suggested that pre-existing cross-reactive memory T cells had joined the SARS-CoV-2 response. Contracting CD4+ clones were found mainly in CM and EM memory subsets, while CD8+ clones were enriched in EMRA. SARS-CoV-2 specificity of the second-wave clones peaking on day 37 was not confirmed. Only two mild cases were covered by the study, and larger cohorts that include severe cases with pre-infection samples were considered necessary.

PBMCs were isolated by Ficoll-Paque density gradient centrifugation. On this clonotype: The antigen it binds to is not known. Per-base quality was not reported, and no clone a single base away is much larger than it.

Sequencing was carried out with an Illumina NovaSeq 6000. TCRalpha and TCRbeta cDNA libraries were built by 5'RACE with constant-segment primers, adding sample barcodes and unique molecular identifiers. RNA was extracted from every sample with Trizol reagent. Library amplification was performed in two PCR steps, and a second sample barcode and Illumina TruSeq adapters were introduced in the second step. Sequencing of libraries was performed on an Illumina NovaSeq with 2 x 150 bp paired-end reads. For the original study's pipeline: Reads were demultiplexed and collapsed into UMI-guided consensus sequences with migec v1.2.7. Using mixcr v2.1.11, UMI consensuses were aligned to TRA and TRB V and J templates and then assembled into clonotypes. Expanded or contracted clonotypes were those called significant by both edgeR and NoisET, with noise models trained on biological replicates. For edgeR calls, the cutoffs were a false discovery rate-adjusted p below 0.01 and a log2 fold-change threshold of 1. As an exploratory analysis of dynamics, max-normalized trajectories of the 1000 most abundant clonotypes were examined with PCA combined with hierarchical clustering. Each responding clone was given a CD4 or CD8 phenotype based on the CD4+ and CD8+ repertoires, which had been sequenced separately. TCRdb trimmed public reads at Q25 via fastp, called clones via MiXCR and kept in-frame beta chains. CDR3 protein duplicates are merged, each entry listing the most common genes and DNA. TCRdb assigned the V and J calls; the authors' analysis was not used. For this sample the table gives more than 300,000 distinct CDR3 sequences, of which approximately 15% were detected only once. The ten largest clones add up to around 20% of the sample.

The TCR originated in a man younger than 35 who had mild COVID-19 (a few samples of this study predate the infection). The sample titles of this study are shuffled in the database, so cell type and time point are left out; the donor was told from shared clones. Specimen: PBMCs or a T cell subset sorted from them (not recorded which).

The DNA sequence is given as TGTGCCAGCAGCTTAAGGAACCAAGAGACCCAGTACTTC. It codes for CASSLRNQETQYF. The chain is made from TRBV13 and TRBJ2-5, with no confident D gene call. The cysteine opens and the phenylalanine closes a CDR3 of 13 amino acids. Just the 39-base CDR3 DNA is kept, in frame starting at base 1. For CDR1 and CDR2, the germline V gene (reference sequence) lists PRHDT and FYEKMQ. V gives up 2 bases and J gives up 0 bases, and the segment between their germline ends measures 4 bases.